This TCR beta chain was captured in a study of blood T cell repertoires in COVID-19. Study-level background: T cells, B-cell-depleted T cells, or PBMCs supplied cDNA or gDNA.

How the authors handled the data: Scientists estimated how many nucleated cells there were by amplifying reference gene primers. Profiled with immunoSEQ multiplex PCR; TCRdb holds only in-frame clones, not every one. V, J and clone size were drawn from that table, and D and trimming were deduced from the DNA. The sample carries a few hundred thousand clones, approximately 90% recorded once. Followed over time, Seattle patients had been enrolled while infection was active. V lost 2 bases, J lost 0 bases, and 10 bases lay in between. This CDR3 spans 15 amino acids. In germline, CDR1 is MGHRA, CDR2 YSYEKL.

The TCR originated in a woman between 50 and 59 years old with COVID-19, enrolled during active disease. Sequencing was carried out using peripheral blood. The V gene is TRBV4-1, the J gene TRBJ1-1, with D maybe TRBD1 (5 bases). Here the CDR3 reads CASSQSRQLNTEAFF. In nucleotides, the CDR3 is TGCGCCAGCAGCCAAAGCCGACAGCTGAACACTGAAGCTTTCTTT.